Listed below are T cell receptor beta chains from one sample, sequenced in a study of Tregs in tolerant kidney transplant recipients. TCRdb's copy holds only in-frame clones and misses some; the assay was immunoSEQ multiplex PCR. The sample records approximately 81,000 clones, roughly 90% being singletons. The input for sequencing was CD4+ T cells from blood (PBMCs), taken 24 months after the transplant. Receptor source: a human patient who received a combined kidney and bone marrow transplant. Some T cells may be the graft donor's. CDR3s leave out the opening cysteine and the closing phenylalanine or tryptophan.

j_gene: TRBJ1-4; v_gene: TRBV13; CDR3aa: ASGQREEKLF
j_gene: TRBJ1-1; v_gene: TRBV15; CDR3aa: ATSRDRGPGTEAF
j_gene: TRBJ2-2; v_gene: TRBV6-6; CDR3aa: ASSNIANTGELF
j_gene: TRBJ2-5; v_gene: TRBV2; CDR3aa: ASSLGGGIGETQY
j_gene: TRBJ2-1; v_gene: TRBV5-1; CDR3aa: ASSPPGLAGGEQF
j_gene: TRBJ2-2; v_gene: TRBV27; CDR3aa: ASSLAWTGELF
j_gene: TRBJ2-3; v_gene: TRBV7-2; CDR3aa: ASSLAGSGGSTDTQY
j_gene: TRBJ2-1; v_gene: TRBV7-3; CDR3aa: ASSQGTKSYNEQF
j_gene: TRBJ1-2; v_gene: TRBV19; CDR3aa: ASSIGTQTNYGYT
j_gene: TRBJ2-2; v_gene: TRBV14; CDR3aa: ASSQRTSGATGELF
j_gene: TRBJ2-3; v_gene: TRBV5-4; CDR3aa: ASSASTRLGVDTQY
j_gene: TRBJ2-1; v_gene: TRBV19; CDR3aa: ASRRGLGGYNEQF
j_gene: TRBJ2-5; v_gene: TRBV19; CDR3aa: ASSIALQETQY
j_gene: TRBJ2-2; v_gene: TRBV11-2; CDR3aa: ASSASRVPNTGELF
j_gene: TRBJ1-3; v_gene: TRBV5-4; CDR3aa: ASSLARGPGNTIY
j_gene: TRBJ2-7; v_gene: TRBV7-6; CDR3aa: ASSLAPTASGAYEQY
j_gene: TRBJ1-5; v_gene: TRBV4-2; CDR3aa: ASSTQPGQAHQPQH
j_gene: TRBJ1-1; v_gene: TRBV4-3; CDR3aa: ASSQAAEDTEAF
j_gene: TRBJ1-3; v_gene: TRBV5-1; CDR3aa: ASSLTPGGPAGNTIY
j_gene: TRBJ2-3; v_gene: TRBV4-3; CDR3aa: ASSQRGGGTDTQY
j_gene: TRBJ2-1; v_gene: TRBV4-3; CDR3aa: ASSQESGGNYNNEQF
j_gene: TRBJ1-1; v_gene: TRBV19; CDR3aa: ASKGGGLMNTEAF
j_gene: TRBJ2-2; v_gene: TRBV10-3; CDR3aa: AISVVDRGDGELF
j_gene: TRBJ1-2; v_gene: TRBV4-2; CDR3aa: ASSQGTGGYDGYT
j_gene: TRBJ1-6; v_gene: TRBV27; CDR3aa: ACRFSSYNSPLH
j_gene: TRBJ1-1; v_gene: TRBV6-1; CDR3aa: ASRRQGAGEAF
j_gene: TRBJ2-7; v_gene: TRBV4-1; CDR3aa: ASSPSWVAREQY
j_gene: TRBJ2-7; v_gene: TRBV4-2; CDR3aa: ASSETGQKGEQY
j_gene: TRBJ1-2; v_gene: TRBV7-3; CDR3aa: ASSLGTGGFYGYT
j_gene: TRBJ1-2; v_gene: TRBV2; CDR3aa: ASSDRVVLDGYT
j_gene: TRBJ2-3; v_gene: TRBV7-6; CDR3aa: ASSLVAGLSTDTQY
j_gene: TRBJ2-5; v_gene: TRBV11-3; CDR3aa: ASRKTSGEGVETQY
j_gene: TRBJ2-3; v_gene: TRBV9; CDR3aa: ASSASGGFTDTQY
j_gene: TRBJ2-1; v_gene: TRBV6-4; CDR3aa: ASSPGYVSYNEQF
j_gene: TRBJ1-1; v_gene: TRBV7-3; CDR3aa: ASSPRRTGGIGTEAF
j_gene: TRBJ1-5; v_gene: TRBV18; CDR3aa: ASSRSGHNSNQPQH
j_gene: TRBJ1-3; v_gene: TRBV2; CDR3aa: ASSEYGNTIY
j_gene: TRBJ2-5; v_gene: TRBV18; CDR3aa: ASSSGTTETQY
j_gene: TRBJ2-6; v_gene: TRBV5-6; CDR3aa: ASSLGGSGANVLT
j_gene: TRBJ2-7; v_gene: TRBV7-6; CDR3aa: ASSRTGYYEQY
j_gene: TRBJ2-1; v_gene: TRBV29-1; CDR3aa: SATSDRRYNEQF
j_gene: TRBJ2-7; v_gene: TRBV11-3; CDR3aa: ASSRGETLYEQY
j_gene: TRBJ1-5; v_gene: TRBV30; CDR3aa: AWRKGGPNQPQH
j_gene: TRBJ2-6; v_gene: TRBV4-1; CDR3aa: ASSQHGGQSSGANVLT
j_gene: TRBJ2-7; v_gene: TRBV5-6; CDR3aa: ASSLDRTYEQY